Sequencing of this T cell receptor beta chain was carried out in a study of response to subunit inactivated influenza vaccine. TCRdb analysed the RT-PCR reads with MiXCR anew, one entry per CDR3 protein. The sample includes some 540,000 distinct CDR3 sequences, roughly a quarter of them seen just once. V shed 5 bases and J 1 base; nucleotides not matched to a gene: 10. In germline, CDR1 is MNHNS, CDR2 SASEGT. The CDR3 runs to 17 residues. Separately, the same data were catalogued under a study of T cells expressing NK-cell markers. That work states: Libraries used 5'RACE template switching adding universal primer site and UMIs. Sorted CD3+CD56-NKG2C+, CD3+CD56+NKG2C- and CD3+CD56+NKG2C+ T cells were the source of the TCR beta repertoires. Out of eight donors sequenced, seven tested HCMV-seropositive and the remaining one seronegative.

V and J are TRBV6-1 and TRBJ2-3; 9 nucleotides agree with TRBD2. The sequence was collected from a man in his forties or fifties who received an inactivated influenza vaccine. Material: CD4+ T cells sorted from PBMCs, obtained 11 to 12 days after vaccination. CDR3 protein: CASSPSGGPGGTDTQYF. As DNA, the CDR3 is TGTGCCAGCAGTCCGAGCGGGGGGCCGGGGGGCACAGATACGCAGTATTTT.